A selection of T cell receptor beta chains follows, all from one sample in a study of PD-L1 blockade in urothelial cancer. The method was immunoSEQ multiplex PCR; TCRdb's version includes in-frame clones alone and lacks a portion of them. The table shows 100,000 to 150,000 clones, with approximately 85% occurring only once. Sequencing used PBMCs, obtained around atezolizumab (anti-PD-L1) treatment. These receptors originate from a man aged 45 to 65 with urothelial cancer. Both conserved end residues are part of each CDR3. D genes are given only for firm matches. Expanded clones are given a class, and other clones once, few, many or no size at all.

V	J	D	size	CDR3	DNA
TRBV27	TRBJ2-7	.	once	CASSNPTIHEQYF	TGTGCCAGCAGTAACCCGACAATCCACGAGCAGTACTTC
TRBV5-1	TRBJ2-1	TRBD2	.	CASRLTGTSYNEQFF	TGCGCCAGCAGGCTGACCGGGACTAGCTACAATGAGCAGTTCTTC
TRBV2	TRBJ2-5	.	.	CASSDQGWETQYF	TGTGCCAGCAGTGATCAGGGGTGGGAGACCCAGTACTTC
TRBV27	TRBJ2-3	TRBD2	.	CASNRGGTPGTDTQYF	TGTGCCAGCAACCGGGGGGGAACCCCTGGCACAGATACGCAGTATTTT
TRBV6-5	TRBJ2-5	.	.	CASSPQASAPETQYF	TGTGCCAGCAGTCCCCAAGCGTCGGCACCAGAGACCCAGTACTTC
TRBV9	TRBJ2-2	.	once	CASSVGGVRGTGELFF	TGTGCCAGCAGCGTAGGCGGGGTGAGAGGAACCGGGGAGCTGTTTTTT
TRBV30	TRBJ1-5	.	.	CAWSKMGVRNQPQHF	TGTGCCTGGAGTAAAATGGGTGTCAGGAATCAGCCCCAGCATTTT
TRBV7-8	TRBJ1-2	TRBD1	.	CASSLDRMVHGYTF	TGTGCCAGCAGCCTGGACAGGATGGTGCATGGCTACACCTTC
TRBV19	TRBJ2-1	TRBD2	.	CASSGRGGYNEQFF	TGTGCCAGTAGTGGCCGGGGGGGATACAATGAGCAGTTCTTC
TRBV30	TRBJ2-5	.	once	CAWSVLSETQYF	TGTGCCTGGAGTGTATTGAGTGAGACCCAGTACTTC
TRBV27	TRBJ2-2	TRBD1	.	CASSPGTGETGELFF	TGTGCCAGCAGTCCCGGGACAGGGGAGACCGGGGAGCTGTTTTTT
TRBV30	TRBJ2-5	TRBD2	few	CAWSSWGGETQYF	TGTGCCTGGAGTTCCTGGGGGGGAGAGACCCAGTACTTC
TRBV2	TRBJ1-5	.	.	CASSEAERQNQPQHF	TGTGCCAGCAGTGAAGCCGAGAGACAAAATCAGCCCCAGCATTTT
TRBV7-4	TRBJ2-1	TRBD2	.	CYRGREGNNEQFF	TGTTACCGGGGGCGGGAGGGGAACAATGAGCAGTTCTTC
TRBV28	TRBJ1-2	.	.	CASSFSYPASGYTF	TGTGCCAGCAGTTTTTCTTACCCCGCAAGCGGCTACACCTTC
TRBV6-5	TRBJ2-3	.	.	CASSYRGSTDTQYF	TGTGCCAGCAGTTACCGGGGGAGCACAGATACGCAGTATTTT
TRBV7-9	TRBJ1-2	TRBD1	.	CASSSTERGTANYGYTF	TGTGCCAGCAGCTCGACAGAACGCGGGACAGCTAACTATGGCTACACCTTC
TRBV9	TRBJ2-5	TRBD2	.	CASSVSGRPETQYF	TGTGCCAGCAGCGTTAGCGGGAGGCCGGAGACCCAGTACTTC
TRBV28	TRBJ2-7	.	.	CASSTSGAAREQYF	TGTGCCAGCAGTACATCAGGGGCGGCAAGAGAGCAGTACTTC
TRBV9	TRBJ2-2	.	.	CASSVGGLENTGELFF	TGTGCCAGCAGCGTAGGAGGGTTGGAGAACACCGGGGAGCTGTTTTTT
TRBV12-5	TRBJ2-2	.	.	CASGFSVSEGSHGELFF	TGTGCTAGTGGTTTTTCTGTATCCGAGGGAAGTCACGGGGAGCTGTTTTTT
TRBV5-8	TRBJ2-1	.	.	CARSGYPVSSYNEQFF	TGTGCCAGGTCAGGTTACCCAGTAAGCTCCTACAATGAGCAGTTCTTC
TRBV4-1	TRBJ2-2	TRBD2	.	CASSQDRSQLAGTGELFF	TGCGCCAGCAGCCAAGATCGCTCTCAGTTAGCGGGGACCGGGGAGCTGTTTTTT